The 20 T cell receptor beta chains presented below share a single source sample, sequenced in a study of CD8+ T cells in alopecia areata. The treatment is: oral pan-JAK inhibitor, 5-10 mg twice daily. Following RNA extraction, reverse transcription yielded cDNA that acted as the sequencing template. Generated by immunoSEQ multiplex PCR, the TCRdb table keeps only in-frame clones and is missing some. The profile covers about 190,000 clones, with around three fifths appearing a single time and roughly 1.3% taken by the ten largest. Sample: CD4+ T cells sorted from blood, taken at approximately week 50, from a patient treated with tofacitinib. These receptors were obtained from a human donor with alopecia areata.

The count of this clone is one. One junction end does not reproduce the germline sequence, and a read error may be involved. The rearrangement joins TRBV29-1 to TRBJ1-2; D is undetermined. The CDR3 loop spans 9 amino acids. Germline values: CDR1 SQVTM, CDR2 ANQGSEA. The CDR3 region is CSGEDGYTF. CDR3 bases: TGCAGCGGTGAAGATGGCTACACCTTC.

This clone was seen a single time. The CDR3, as DNA: TGTGCCAGCAGTTTCCGGACAGCTTATTCCTACGAGCAGTACTTC. This encodes CASSFRTAYSYEQYF. This rearrangement joins TRBV28 to TRBJ2-5; D possibly corresponds to TRBD1 (6 bases). Matching the DNA end better, TRBJ2-7 makes the J call doubtful. This CDR3 has 15 residues. Germline V CDR1 and CDR2: MDHEN, SYDVKM.

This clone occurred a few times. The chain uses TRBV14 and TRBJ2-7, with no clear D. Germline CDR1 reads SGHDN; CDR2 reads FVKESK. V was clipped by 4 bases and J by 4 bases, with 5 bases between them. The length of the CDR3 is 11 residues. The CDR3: CASSLAYEQYF. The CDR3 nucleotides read TGTGCCAGCAGCCTCGCTTACGAGCAGTACTTC.

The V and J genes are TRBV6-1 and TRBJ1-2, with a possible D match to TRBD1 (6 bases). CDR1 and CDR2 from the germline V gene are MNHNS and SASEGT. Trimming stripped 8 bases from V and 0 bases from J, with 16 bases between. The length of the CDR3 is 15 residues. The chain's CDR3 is CASRGGAGANYGYTF. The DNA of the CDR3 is TGTGCCAGCCGGGGAGGGGCAGGGGCTAACTATGGCTACACCTTC.

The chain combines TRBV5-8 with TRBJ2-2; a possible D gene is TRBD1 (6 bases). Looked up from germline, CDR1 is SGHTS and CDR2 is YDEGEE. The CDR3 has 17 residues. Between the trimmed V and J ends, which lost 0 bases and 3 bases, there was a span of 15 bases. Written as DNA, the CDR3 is TGTGCCAGCAGCTTGGTTCTCGCTTGGGGGCACACCGGGGAGCTGTTTTTT. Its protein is CASSLVLAWGHTGELFF.

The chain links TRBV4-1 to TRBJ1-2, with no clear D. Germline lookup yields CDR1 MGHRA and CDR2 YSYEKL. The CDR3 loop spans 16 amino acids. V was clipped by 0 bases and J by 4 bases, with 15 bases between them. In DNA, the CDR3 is TGCGCCAGCAGCCAAGACTCGTCCGGAGTGGGCTATGGCTACACCTTC. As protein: CASSQDSSGVGYGYTF.

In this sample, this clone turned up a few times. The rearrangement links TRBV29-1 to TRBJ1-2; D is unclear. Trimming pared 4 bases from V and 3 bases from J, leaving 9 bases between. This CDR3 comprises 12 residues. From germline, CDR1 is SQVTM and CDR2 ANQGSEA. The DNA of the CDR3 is TGCAGCGTTGTTGGGGAAGACTATGGCTACACCTTC. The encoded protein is CSVVGEDYGYTF.

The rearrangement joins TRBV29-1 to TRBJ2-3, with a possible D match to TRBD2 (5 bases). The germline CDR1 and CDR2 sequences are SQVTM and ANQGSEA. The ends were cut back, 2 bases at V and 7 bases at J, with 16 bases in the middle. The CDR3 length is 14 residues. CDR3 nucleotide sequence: TGCAGCGTTGAAATCCAGCGGTCCGGGAATACGCAGTATTTT. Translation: CSVEIQRSGNTQYF.

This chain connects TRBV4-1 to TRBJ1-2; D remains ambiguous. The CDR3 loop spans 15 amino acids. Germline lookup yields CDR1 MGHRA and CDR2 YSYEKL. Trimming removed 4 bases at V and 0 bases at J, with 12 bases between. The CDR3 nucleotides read TGCGCCAGCAGCCCAGTGATAAAAACTAACTATGGCTACACCTTC. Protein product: CASSPVIKTNYGYTF.

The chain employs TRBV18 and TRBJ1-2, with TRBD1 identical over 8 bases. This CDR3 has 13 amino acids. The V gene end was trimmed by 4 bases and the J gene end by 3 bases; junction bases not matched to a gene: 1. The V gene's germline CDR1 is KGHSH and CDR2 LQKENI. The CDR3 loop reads CASSRGQDYGYTF. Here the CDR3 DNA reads TGTGCCAGCTCACGGGGACAGGACTATGGCTACACCTTC.

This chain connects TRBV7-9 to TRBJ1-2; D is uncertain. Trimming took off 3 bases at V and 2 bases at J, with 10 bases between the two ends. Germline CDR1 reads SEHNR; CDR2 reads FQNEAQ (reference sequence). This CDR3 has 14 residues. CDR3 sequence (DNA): TGTGCCAGCAGCTTCTCGCTCCAAAACTATGGCTACACCTTC. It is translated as CASSFSLQNYGYTF.

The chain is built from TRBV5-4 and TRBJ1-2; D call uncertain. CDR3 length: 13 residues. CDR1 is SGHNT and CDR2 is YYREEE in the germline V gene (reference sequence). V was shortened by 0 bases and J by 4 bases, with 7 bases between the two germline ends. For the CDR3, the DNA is TGTGCCAGCAGCTTGGACTGGTCCTATGGCTACACCTTC. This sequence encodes CASSLDWSYGYTF.

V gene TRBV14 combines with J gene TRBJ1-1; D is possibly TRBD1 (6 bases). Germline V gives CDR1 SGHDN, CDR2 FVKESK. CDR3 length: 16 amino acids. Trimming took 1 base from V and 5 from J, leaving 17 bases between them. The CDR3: CASSQVWQGRRTEAFF. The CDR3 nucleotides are TGTGCCAGCAGCCAAGTATGGCAGGGGCGAAGAACTGAAGCTTTCTTT. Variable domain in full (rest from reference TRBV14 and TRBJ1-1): EAGVTQFPSHSVIEKGQTVTLRCDPISGHDNLYWYRRVMGKEIKFLLHFVKESKQDESGMPNNRFLAERTGGTYSTLKVQPAELEDSGVYFCASSQVWQGRRTEAFFGQGTRLTVV.

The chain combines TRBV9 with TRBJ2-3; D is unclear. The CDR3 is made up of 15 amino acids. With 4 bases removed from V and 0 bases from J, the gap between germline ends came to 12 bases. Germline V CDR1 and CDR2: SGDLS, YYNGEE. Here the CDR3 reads CASSPSDRSTDTQYF. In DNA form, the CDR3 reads TGTGCCAGCAGCCCTTCGGACCGTAGCACAGATACGCAGTATTTT.

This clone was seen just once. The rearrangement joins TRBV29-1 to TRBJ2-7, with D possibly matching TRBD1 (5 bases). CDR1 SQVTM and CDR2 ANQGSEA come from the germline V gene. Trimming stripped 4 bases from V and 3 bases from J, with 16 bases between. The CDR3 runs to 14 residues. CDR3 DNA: TGCAGCGTTGTGAGTGGGCAGGGCGGCTACGAGCAGTACTTC. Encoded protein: CSVVSGQGGYEQYF.

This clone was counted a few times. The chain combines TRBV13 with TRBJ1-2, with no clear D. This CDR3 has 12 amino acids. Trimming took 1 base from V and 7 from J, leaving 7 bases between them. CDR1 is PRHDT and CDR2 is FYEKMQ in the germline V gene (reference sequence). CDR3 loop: CASSLVRSGYTF. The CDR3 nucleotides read TGTGCCAGCAGCTTAGTGCGGAGTGGCTACACCTTC.

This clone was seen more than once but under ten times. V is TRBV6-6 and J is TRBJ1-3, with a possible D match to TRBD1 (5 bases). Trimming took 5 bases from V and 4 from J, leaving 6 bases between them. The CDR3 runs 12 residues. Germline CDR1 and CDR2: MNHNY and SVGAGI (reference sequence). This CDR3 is CASSGGGNTIYF. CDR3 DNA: TGTGCCAGCAGTGGGGGAGGAAACACCATATATTTT.

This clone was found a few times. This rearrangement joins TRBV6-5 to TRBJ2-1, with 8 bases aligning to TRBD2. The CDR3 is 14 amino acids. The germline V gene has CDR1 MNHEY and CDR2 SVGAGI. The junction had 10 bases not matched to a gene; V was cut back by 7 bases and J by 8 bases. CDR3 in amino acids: CASTRGSGVDEQFF. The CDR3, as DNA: TGTGCCAGCACCCGGGGTAGCGGGGTGGATGAGCAGTTCTTC.

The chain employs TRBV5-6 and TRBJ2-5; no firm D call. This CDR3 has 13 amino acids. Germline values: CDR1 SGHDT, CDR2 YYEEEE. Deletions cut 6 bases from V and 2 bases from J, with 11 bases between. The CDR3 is CASTLGLQETQYF. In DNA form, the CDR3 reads TGTGCCAGCACCCTAGGGTTACAAGAGACCCAGTACTTC. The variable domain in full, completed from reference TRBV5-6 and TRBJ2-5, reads DAGVTQSPTHLIKTRGQQVTLRCSPKSGHDTVSWYQQALGQGPQFIFQYYEEEERQRGNFPDRFSGHQFPNYSSELNVNALLLGDSALYLCASTLGLQETQYFGPGTRLLVL.

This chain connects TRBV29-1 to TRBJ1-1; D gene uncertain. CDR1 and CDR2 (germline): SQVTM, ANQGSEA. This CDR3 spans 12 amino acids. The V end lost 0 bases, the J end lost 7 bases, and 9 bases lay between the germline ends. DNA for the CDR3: TGCAGCGTTGAAGATTGGTCCCTTGAAGCTTTCTTT. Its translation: CSVEDWSLEAFF.